This T cell receptor beta chain was sequenced during a study of TIL therapy for anti-PD-1-resistant metastatic lung cancer. For the study at large: A handful of tumors were EGFR-mutant and two were ALK-rearranged. Tumors carried a median about 1.6 non-synonymous mutations per megabase.

Regarding time point: pre-treatment sample, taken before nivolumab and TIL therapy. V lost 3 bases to trimming and J lost 4 bases, with 19 bases between them. CDR3 size: 16 residues. Germline V gene lookup returns CDR1 SGHRS and CDR2 YFSETQ. The immunoSEQ assay was v3. Sequencing was performed with immunoSEQ multiplex PCR; in TCRdb, only in-frame clones are kept and a portion is missing. There are approximately 53,000 clones in the sample; about 80% occur only once, and more than 4.5% lies in the top ten. Study results and caveats: The baseline peripheral repertoire was partially replaced by infused TIL clonotypes that later decayed.

To note about this clone: Its antigen is not identified.

The clonotype comes from a woman aged 30 to 85 with non-small cell lung cancer. The J gene is TRBJ1-2, the V gene TRBV5-1, with D unresolved. The source material was blood, sampled at baseline. The CDR3 DNA reads TGCGCCAGCAGCTCTGGCCTCACCTTGTTTGGCTATGGCTACACCTTC. Translating it yields CASSSGLTLFGYGYTF.